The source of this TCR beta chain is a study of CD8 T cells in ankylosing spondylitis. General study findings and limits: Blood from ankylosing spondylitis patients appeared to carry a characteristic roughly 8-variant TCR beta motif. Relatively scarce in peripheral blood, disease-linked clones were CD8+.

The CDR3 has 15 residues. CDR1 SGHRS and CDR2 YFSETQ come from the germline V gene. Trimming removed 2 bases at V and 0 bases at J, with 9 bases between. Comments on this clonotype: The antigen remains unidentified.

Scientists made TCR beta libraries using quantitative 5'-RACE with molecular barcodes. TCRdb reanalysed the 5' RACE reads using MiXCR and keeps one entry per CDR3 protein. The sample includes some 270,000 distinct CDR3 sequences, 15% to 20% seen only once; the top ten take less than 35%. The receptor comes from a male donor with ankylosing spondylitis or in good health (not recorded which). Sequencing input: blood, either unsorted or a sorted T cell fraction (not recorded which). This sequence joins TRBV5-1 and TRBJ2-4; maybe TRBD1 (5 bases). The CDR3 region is CASSFPGSAKNIQYF. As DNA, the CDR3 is TGCGCCAGCAGCTTCCCAGGGTCAGCCAAAAACATTCAGTACTTC.